The entry below gives a single T cell receptor (beta chain) sequence along with its context. With a much larger clone just one base away, this may be a read error. V lost 6 bases to trimming and J lost 6 bases, with 8 bases between them. Germline loops: CDR1 SGHTA, CDR2 FQGNSA. This CDR3 has 12 residues. The data belong to a study of identical twins. TCRdb redid the calling of the 5' RACE reads with MiXCR, one entry per CDR3 protein. The sample lists 200,000 to 250,000 distinct CDR3 sequences; over 9.5% were seen once. The sequence derives from a man in his fifties or sixties in good health. The sample consisted of memory T cells sorted from blood. J is TRBJ2-2 and V is TRBV7-2; D gene ambiguous. Here the CDR3 DNA reads TGTGCCAGCAGTCCTCCTCCCGGGGAGCTGTTTTTT. It codes for CASSPPPGELFF. Looking up the rest from reference TRBV7-2 and TRBJ2-2 gives the full variable domain: GAGVSQSPSNKVTEKGKDVELRCDPISGHTALYWYRQSLGQGLEFLIYFQGNSAPDKSGLPSDRFSAERTGGSVSTLTIQRTQQEDSAVYLCASSPPPGELFFGEGSRLTVL.